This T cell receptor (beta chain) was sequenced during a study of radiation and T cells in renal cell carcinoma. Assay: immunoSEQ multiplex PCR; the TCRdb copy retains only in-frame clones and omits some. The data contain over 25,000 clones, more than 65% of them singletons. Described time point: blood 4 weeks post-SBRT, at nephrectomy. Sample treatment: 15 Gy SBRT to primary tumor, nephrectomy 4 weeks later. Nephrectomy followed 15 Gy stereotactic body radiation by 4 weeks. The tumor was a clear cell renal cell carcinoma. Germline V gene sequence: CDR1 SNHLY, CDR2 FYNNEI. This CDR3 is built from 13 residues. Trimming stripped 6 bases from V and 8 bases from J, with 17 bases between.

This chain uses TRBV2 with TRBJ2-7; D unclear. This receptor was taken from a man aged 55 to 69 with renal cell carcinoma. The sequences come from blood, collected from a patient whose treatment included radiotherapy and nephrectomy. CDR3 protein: CASSDRASAKQYF. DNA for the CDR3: TGTGCCAGCAGCGACCGGGCCTCGGCGAAGCAGTACTTC.